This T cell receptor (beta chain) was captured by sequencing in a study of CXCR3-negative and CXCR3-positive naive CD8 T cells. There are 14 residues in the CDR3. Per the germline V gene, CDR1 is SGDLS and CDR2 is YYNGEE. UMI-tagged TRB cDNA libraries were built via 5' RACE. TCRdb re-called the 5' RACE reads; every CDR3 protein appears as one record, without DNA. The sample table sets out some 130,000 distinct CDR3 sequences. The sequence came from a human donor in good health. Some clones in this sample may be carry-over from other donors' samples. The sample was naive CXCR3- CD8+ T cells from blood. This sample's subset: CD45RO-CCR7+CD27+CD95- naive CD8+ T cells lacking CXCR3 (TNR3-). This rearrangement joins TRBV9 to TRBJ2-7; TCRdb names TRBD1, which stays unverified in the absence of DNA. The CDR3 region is CASSPGEGGYEQYF.